The T cell receptor beta chain under discussion was sequenced for a study of T cell responses to AZD1222 COVID-19 vaccine. TCRdb's copy holds only in-frame clones and misses some; the assay was immunoSEQ multiplex PCR. The table has roughly 100,000 clones, about 90% seen once; the top ten hold approximately 20%. For this clone: Its antigen is still unknown.

Study conclusions and caveats: Donor demographics were predominantly white British with a female majority; clonal diversity may be underestimated.

The CDR3 is 11 amino acids. Deletions cut 6 bases from V and 1 base from J, with 2 bases between. Germline V CDR1 and CDR2: MGHDK, SYGVNS. This receptor was obtained from an adult in good health. V gene TRBV25-1 combines with J gene TRBJ2-3, with D uncertain. This material consisted of peripheral blood, taken on day 0 of AZD1222 vaccination. The CDR3 spells CASSRTDTQYF. DNA of the CDR3: TGTGCCAGCAGCCGCACAGATACGCAGTATTTT.